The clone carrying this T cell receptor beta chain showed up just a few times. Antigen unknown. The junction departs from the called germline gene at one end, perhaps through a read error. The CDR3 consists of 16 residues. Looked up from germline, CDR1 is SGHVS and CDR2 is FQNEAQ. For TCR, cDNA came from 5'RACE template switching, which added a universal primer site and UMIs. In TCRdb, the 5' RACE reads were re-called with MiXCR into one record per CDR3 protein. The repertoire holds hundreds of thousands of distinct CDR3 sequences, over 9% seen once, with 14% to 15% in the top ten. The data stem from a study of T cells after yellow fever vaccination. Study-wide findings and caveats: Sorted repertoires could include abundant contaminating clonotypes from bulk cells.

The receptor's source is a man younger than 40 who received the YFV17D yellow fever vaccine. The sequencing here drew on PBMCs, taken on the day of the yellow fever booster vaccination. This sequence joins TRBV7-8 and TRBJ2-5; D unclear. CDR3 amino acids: CASRLESYSPFETQYF. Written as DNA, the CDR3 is TGTGCCAGCAGATTAGAGTCGTACAGCCCCTTTGAGACCCAGTACTTC.